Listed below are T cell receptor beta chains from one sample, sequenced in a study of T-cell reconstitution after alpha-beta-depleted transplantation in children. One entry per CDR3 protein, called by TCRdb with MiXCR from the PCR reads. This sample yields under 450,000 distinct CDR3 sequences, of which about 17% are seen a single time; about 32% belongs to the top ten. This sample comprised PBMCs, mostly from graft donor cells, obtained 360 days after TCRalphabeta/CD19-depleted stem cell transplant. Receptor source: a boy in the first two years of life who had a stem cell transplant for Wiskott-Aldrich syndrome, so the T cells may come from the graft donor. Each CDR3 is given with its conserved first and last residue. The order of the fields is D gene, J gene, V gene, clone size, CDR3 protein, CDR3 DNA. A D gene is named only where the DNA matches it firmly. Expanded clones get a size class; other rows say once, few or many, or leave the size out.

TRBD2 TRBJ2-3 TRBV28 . CASSPLAGVPTDTQYF TGTGCCAGCAGCCCCTTAGCGGGGGTCCCCACAGATACGCAGTATTTT
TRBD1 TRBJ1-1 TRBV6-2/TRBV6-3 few CASSSYPGTGGTEAFF TGTGCCAGCAGTTCCTATCCCGGGACAGGGGGCACTGAAGCTTTCTTT
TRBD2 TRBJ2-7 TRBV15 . CATSIRTGGRAEQYF TGTGCCACCAGCATTCGGACGGGAGGGCGCGCCGAGCAGTACTTC
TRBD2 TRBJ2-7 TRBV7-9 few CASSLVLGGKRFYEQYF TGTGCCAGCAGCTTAGTCCTGGGAGGGAAAAGGTTCTACGAGCAGTACTTC
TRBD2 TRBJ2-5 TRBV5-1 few CASSFRGGVQETQYF TGCGCCAGCAGCTTCCGGGGGGGAGTTCAAGAGACCCAGTACTTC
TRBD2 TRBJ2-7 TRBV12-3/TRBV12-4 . CASSTGASGSDEQYF TGTGCCAGCAGTACCGGGGCTAGCGGGAGCGACGAGCAGTACTTC
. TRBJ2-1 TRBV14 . CASSQAEPFPLSYNEQFF TGTGCCAGCAGCCAAGCTGAGCCCTTTCCCCTCTCGTACAATGAGCAGTTCTTC
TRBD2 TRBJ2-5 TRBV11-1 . CASSRTSGRGRWEETQYF TGTGCCAGCAGCCGGACTAGCGGGAGAGGGCGGTGGGAAGAGACCCAGTACTTC
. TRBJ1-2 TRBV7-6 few CASSLGPGLDGYTF TGTGCCAGCAGCTTAGGCCCAGGGTTGGATGGCTACACCTTC
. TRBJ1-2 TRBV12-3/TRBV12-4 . CASSSGGRRGYTF .
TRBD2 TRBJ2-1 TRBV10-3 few CAISFSGGAYNEQFF TGTGCCATCAGTTTTAGCGGGGGGGCCTACAATGAGCAGTTCTTC
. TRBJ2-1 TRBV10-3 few CAISENDEQFF TGTGCCATCAGTGAGAACGATGAGCAGTTCTTC
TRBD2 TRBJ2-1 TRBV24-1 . CATSPLAGEDNEQFF TGTGCCACCAGTCCTTTAGCGGGAGAGGACAATGAGCAGTTCTTC
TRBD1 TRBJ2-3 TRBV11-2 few CASSLQGAKDTQYF TGTGCCAGCAGCTTGCAGGGGGCGAAAGATACGCAGTATTTT
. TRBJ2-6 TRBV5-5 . CASSLVAGAGSGANVLTF TGTGCCAGCAGCTTGGTGGCGGGGGCCGGCTCTGGGGCCAACGTCCTGACTTTC
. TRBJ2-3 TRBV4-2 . CASSHSSSTDTQYF TGTGCCAGCAGCCACTCCTCTAGCACCGATACGCAGTATTTT
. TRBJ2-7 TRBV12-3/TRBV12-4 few CASSRTREYEQYF TGTGCCAGCAGCAGGACAAGAGAGTACGAGCAGTACTTC
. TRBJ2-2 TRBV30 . CAWKMSGELFF TGTGCCTGGAAGATGAGCGGGGAGCTGTTTTTT
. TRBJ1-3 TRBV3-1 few CASSLLSGSGNTIYF TGTGCCAGCAGCCTTTTGTCAGGCTCTGGAAACACCATATATTTT
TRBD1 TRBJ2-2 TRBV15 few CATSKETGGLVGELFF TGTGCCACCAGCAAAGAGACAGGGGGATTGGTCGGGGAGCTGTTTTTT
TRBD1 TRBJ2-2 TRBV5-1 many CASSPDRGAAGELFF TGCGCCAGCAGCCCGGACAGGGGGGCGGCCGGGGAGCTGTTTTTT
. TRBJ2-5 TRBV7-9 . CASRPGYDQETQYF TGTGCCAGCAGGCCAGGGTACGACCAAGAGACCCAGTACTTC
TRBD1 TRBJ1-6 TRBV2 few CASSEWDRIYSPLHF TGTGCCAGCAGTGAATGGGACAGGATCTATTCACCCCTCCACTTT
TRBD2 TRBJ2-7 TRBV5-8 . CASSFGLADTYEQYF TGTGCCAGCAGCTTTGGACTAGCGGATACCTACGAGCAGTACTTC
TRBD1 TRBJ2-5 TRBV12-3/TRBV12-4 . CAISLASLVTGERLETQYF TGTGCCATCAGTTTAGCGTCACTTGTCACAGGGGAACGGCTGGAGACCCAGTACTTC
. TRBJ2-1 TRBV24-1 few CATSDFKNNEQFF TGTGCCACCAGTGATTTCAAAAACAATGAGCAGTTCTTC
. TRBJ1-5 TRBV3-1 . CASSRELGQPQHF TGTGCCAGCAGCCGAGAGCTGGGCCAGCCCCAGCATTTT
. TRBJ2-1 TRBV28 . CASSFSTGREQFF TGTGCCAGCAGTTTTAGTACGGGTCGCGAGCAGTTCTTC
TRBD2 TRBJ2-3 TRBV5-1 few CASSLGGGLAGLDTQYF TGCGCCAGCAGCTTGGGCGGTGGACTAGCGGGGCTAGATACGCAGTATTTT
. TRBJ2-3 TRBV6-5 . CASSWHATQYF TGTGCCAGCAGCTGGCATGCTACGCAGTATTTT
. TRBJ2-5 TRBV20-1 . CSGWDLEETQYF TGCAGTGGATGGGACCTCGAAGAGACCCAGTACTTC
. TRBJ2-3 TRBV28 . CASSPRYLGVDTQYF TGTGCCAGCAGTCCCCGGTACCTCGGGGTAGATACGCAGTATTTT
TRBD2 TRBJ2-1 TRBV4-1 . CASSQPPSGGKNEQFF TGCGCCAGCAGCCAACCGCCTAGCGGGGGGAAGAATGAGCAGTTCTTC
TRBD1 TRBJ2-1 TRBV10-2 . CASRTGVTYNEQFF TGCGCCAGCAGAACAGGGGTAACCTACAATGAGCAGTTCTTC
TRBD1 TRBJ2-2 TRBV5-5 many CASSLASTGRVPGELFF TGTGCCAGCAGCTTGGCCTCGACAGGGCGGGTTCCCGGGGAGCTGTTTTTT
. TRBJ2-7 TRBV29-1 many CSVYLRAPGYEQYF TGCAGCGTGTACCTCAGGGCCCCCGGGTACGAGCAGTACTTC
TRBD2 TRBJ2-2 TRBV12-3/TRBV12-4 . CASMASGSAGELFF TGTGCCAGCATGGCTAGCGGGAGCGCCGGGGAGCTGTTTTTT
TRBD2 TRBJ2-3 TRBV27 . CASSPSPGTRTDTQYF TGTGCCAGCAGTCCATCCCCCGGGACTAGAACAGATACGCAGTATTTT
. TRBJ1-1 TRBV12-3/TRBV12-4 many CASSFNTEAFF TGTGCCAGCAGTTTCAACACTGAAGCTTTCTTT
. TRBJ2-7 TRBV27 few CASSFWGSSYEQYF TGTGCCAGCAGTTTTTGGGGGAGCTCCTACGAGCAGTACTTC
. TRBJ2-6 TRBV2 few CASGAALANVLTF TGTGCCAGCGGGGCGGCACTTGCCAACGTCCTGACTTTC
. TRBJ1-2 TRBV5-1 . CASSLAGDRSYGYTF TGCGCCAGCAGCTTGGCTGGAGACCGAAGCTATGGCTACACCTTC
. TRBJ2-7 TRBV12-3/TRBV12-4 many CASSPRSYEQYF TGTGCCAGCAGTCCGCGATCATACGAGCAGTACTTC
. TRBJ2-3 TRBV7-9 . CASSLSLVQYF TGTGCCAGCAGCTTAAGCCTAGTCCAGTATTTT
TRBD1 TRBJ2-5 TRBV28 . CASREGGWGETQYF TGTGCCAGCAGAGAAGGGGGCTGGGGAGAGACCCAGTACTTC
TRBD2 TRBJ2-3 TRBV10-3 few CAIASLAGRTDTQYF TGTGCCATCGCCTCACTAGCGGGTCGCACAGATACGCAGTATTTT
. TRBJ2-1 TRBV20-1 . CSARAGASYNEQFF TGCAGTGCTAGGGCGGGGGCCTCTTACAATGAGCAGTTCTTC
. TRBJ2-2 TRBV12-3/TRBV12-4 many CASSLAQGNTGELFF TGTGCCAGCAGTTTAGCACAGGGAAACACCGGGGAGCTGTTTTTT
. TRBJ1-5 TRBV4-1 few CASSPRRGGNQPQHF TGCGCCAGCAGCCCCAGACGGGGAGGCAATCAGCCCCAGCATTTT
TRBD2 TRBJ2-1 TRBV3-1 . CASSYFPPGLDFQFF TGTGCCAGCAGCTATTTTCCTCCGGGACTAGACTTTCAGTTCTTC
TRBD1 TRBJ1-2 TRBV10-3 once CAISRDRVLYGYTF TGTGCCATCAGTCGGGACAGGGTGCTCTATGGCTACACCTTC
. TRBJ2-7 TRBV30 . CAWSARDWNYEQYF TGTGCCTGGAGTGCAAGGGATTGGAACTACGAGCAGTACTTC
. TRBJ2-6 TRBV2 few CASHSTGSGANVLTF TGTGCCAGCCATTCTACAGGGTCGGGGGCCAACGTCCTGACTTTC
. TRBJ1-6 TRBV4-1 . CASSQRGIYNSPLHF TGCGCCAGCAGCCAACGAGGGATCTATAATTCACCCCTCCACTTT
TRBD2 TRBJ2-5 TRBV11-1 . CASSLGLALSGAYGRTQYF TGTGCCAGCAGCTTAGGACTAGCCCTGTCCGGTGCCTATGGGAGGACCCAGTACTTC
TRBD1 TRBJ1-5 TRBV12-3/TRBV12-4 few CASSYGDRTQPQHF TGTGCCAGCAGTTATGGGGACAGAACTCAGCCCCAGCATTTT
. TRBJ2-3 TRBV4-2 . CASSQGVTQYF TGTGCCAGCAGCCAAGGAGTTACGCAGTATTTT